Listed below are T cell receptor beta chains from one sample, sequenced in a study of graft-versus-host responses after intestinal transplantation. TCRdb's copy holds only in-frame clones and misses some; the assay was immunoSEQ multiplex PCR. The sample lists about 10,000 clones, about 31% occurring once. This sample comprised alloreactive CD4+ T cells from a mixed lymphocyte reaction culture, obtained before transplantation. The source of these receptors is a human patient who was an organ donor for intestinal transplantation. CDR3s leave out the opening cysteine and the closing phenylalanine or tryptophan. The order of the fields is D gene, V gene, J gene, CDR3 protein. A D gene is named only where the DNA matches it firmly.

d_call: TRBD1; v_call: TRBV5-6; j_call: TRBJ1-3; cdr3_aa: ASSLFGTGRNTIY
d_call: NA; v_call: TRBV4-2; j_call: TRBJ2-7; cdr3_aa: ASSLDTYEQY
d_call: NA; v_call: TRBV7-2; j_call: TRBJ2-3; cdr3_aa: ASSFVLGATDTQY
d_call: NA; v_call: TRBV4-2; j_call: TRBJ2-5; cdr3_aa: ASSQAGRGEFETQY
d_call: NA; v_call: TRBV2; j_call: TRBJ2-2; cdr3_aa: ASTARSTNTGELF
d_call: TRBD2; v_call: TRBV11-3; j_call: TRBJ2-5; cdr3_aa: ASSPSSSGGGQETQY
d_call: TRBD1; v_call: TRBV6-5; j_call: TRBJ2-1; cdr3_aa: ASSYGTGGYNEQF
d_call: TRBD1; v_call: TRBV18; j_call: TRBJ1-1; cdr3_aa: ASSPYWGQGYVTEAF
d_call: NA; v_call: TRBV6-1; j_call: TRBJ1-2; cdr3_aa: ASSDFTGSPEKIRYGYT
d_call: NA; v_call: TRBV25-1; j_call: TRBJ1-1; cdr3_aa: ASLSLVGTEAF
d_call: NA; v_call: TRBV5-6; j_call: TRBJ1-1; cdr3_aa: ASSPLGTVAGTEAF
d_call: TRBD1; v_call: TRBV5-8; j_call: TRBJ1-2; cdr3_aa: ASRTFRQGNYGYT
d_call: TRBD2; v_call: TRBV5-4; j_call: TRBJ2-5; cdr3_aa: ASSLGLAGETQY
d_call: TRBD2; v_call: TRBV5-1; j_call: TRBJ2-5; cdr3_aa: ASSVGLAGGIETQY
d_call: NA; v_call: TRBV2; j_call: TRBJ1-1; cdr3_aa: ASRGREYTEAF
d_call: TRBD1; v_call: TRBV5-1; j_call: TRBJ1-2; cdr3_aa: ASSFGHQGGGAGGYT
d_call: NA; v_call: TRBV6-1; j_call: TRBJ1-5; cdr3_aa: ASHLGGGVNQPQH
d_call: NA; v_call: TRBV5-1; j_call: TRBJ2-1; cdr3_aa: ASSLEASSYNEQF
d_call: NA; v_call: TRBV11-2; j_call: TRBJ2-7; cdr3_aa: ASSSFGTRAYEQY
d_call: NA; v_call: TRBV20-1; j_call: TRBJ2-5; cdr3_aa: SASLRETQY
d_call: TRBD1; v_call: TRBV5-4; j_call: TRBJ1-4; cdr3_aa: ASSADRGAGKLF
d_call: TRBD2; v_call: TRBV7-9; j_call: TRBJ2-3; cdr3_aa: ASSLVLAGTDTQY
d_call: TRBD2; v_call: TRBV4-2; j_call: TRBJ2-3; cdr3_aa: ASSQDPGLAQDTQY
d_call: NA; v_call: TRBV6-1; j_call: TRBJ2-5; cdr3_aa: ASNRRGQETQY
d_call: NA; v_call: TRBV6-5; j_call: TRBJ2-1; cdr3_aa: ASSYNDREQF
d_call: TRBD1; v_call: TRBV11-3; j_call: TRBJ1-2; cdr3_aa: ASSLGQGSYGYT
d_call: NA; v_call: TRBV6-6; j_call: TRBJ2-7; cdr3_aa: ASSYSTYEQY